A selection of T cell receptor beta chains follows, all from one sample in a study of a mutant IDH1 vaccine in newly diagnosed glioma. These receptors have no identified antigens. The method was immunoSEQ multiplex PCR; TCRdb's version includes in-frame clones alone and lacks a portion of them. Of some 130,000 clones listed, roughly 77% were seen once; the top ten hold less than 7%. The material was PBMCs, obtained from a glioma patient whose treatment included an IDH1 peptide vaccine. The receptors come from a man aged 35 to 55 with glioma. Each CDR3 is given with its conserved first and last residue. The D gene is left open where the match is weak. The size field is filled for only some rows; it gives once, few, many or a size class.

J gene	clone size	D gene	V gene	CDR3 protein	CDR3 DNA
TRBJ2-2	once	TRBD2	TRBV9	CASSATGTSGNTGELFF	TGTGCCAGCAGCGCCACCGGGACTAGCGGTAACACCGGGGAGCTGTTTTTT
TRBJ2-7	-	TRBD2	TRBV14	CASSPELAPTYEQYF	TGTGCCAGCAGCCCGGAACTAGCGCCAACCTACGAGCAGTACTTC
TRBJ2-6	-	-	TRBV4-2	CASSPLSFSGANVLTF	TGTGCCAGCAGCCCTTTGTCATTTTCTGGGGCCAACGTCCTGACTTTC
TRBJ2-7	-	TRBD2	TRBV6-1	CASSALAGGYEQYF	TGTGCCAGCAGTGCTCTAGCGGGAGGGTACGAGCAGTACTTC
TRBJ2-7	-	-	TRBV5-8	CASSPRYEQYF	TGTGCCAGCAGCCCACGATACGAGCAGTACTTC
TRBJ2-7	-	-	TRBV10-3	CAISAPLYYEQYF	TGTGCCATCAGTGCCCCCCTTTACTACGAGCAGTACTTC
TRBJ1-1	-	TRBD1	TRBV4-1	CASSLRGSNTEAFF	TGCGCCAGCAGCCTCAGGGGGTCCAACACTGAAGCTTTCTTT
TRBJ2-3	-	TRBD2	TRBV4-1	CASRYTSAEEDTQYF	TGCGCCAGCAGATATACTAGCGCCGAGGAGGATACGCAGTATTTT
TRBJ1-2	-	TRBD1	TRBV29-1	CSGRLGQGASGYTF	TGCAGCGGACGCCTGGGACAGGGGGCGAGTGGCTACACCTTC
TRBJ2-2	-	TRBD2	TRBV2	CASSKLAGGQGTGELFF	TGTGCCAGCAGTAAACTAGCGGGGGGGCAAGGCACCGGGGAGCTGTTTTTT
TRBJ1-2	-	-	TRBV19	CASSSLRNYGYTF	TGTGCCAGTAGTAGTTTGAGGAACTATGGCTACACCTTC
TRBJ1-1	-	-	TRBV5-5	CASSLGVGLNTEAFF	TGTGCCAGCAGCTTGGGGGTCGGTCTGAACACTGAAGCTTTCTTT
TRBJ1-2	-	-	TRBV5-6	CASSFSSLNYGYTF	TGTGCCAGCAGCTTTTCGTCCCTCAACTATGGCTACACCTTC
TRBJ2-2	-	-	TRBV10-3	CAISESRGPGTGELFF	TGTGCCATCAGTGAGTCAAGGGGCCCGGGAACCGGGGAGCTGTTTTTT
TRBJ2-7	-	-	TRBV4-3	CASSLGRAYEQYF	TGCGCCAGCAGTTTGGGGCGCGCGTACGAGCAGTACTTC
TRBJ2-7	-	TRBD1	TRBV2	CASRGQATYEQYF	TGTGCCAGCAGAGGACAGGCGACCTACGAGCAGTACTTC
TRBJ2-7	-	TRBD1	TRBV7-2	CASSFGQGIYEQYF	TGTGCCAGCAGCTTTGGACAGGGGATCTACGAGCAGTACTTC
TRBJ1-6	-	-	TRBV14	CASSRGQLSNSPLHF	TGTGCCAGCAGCCGAGGACAGTTGAGTAATTCACCCCTCCACTTT
TRBJ2-1	-	-	TRBV7-9	CASSLGDISYEQFF	TGTGCCAGCAGCCTAGGGGACATTTCTTATGAGCAGTTCTTC
TRBJ2-7	few	-	TRBV27	CASSPGRINTYEQYF	TGTGCCAGCAGCCCCGGACGGATCAACACCTACGAGCAGTACTTC
TRBJ1-1	few	-	TRBV5-5	CASSFGPNTEAFF	TGTGCCAGCAGCTTCGGGCCGAACACTGAAGCTTTCTTT
TRBJ2-6	-	-	TRBV6-1	CASSEGGSGANVLTF	TGTGCCAGCAGTGAAGGGGGCTCTGGGGCCAACGTCCTGACTTTC
TRBJ1-1	-	-	TRBV19	CASSYETGRQNTEAFF	TGTGCCAGTAGTTACGAGACCGGGCGGCAAAACACTGAAGCTTTCTTT
TRBJ1-2	-	-	TRBV28	CASSFPSGKVEFYGYTF	TGTGCCAGCAGTTTCCCGTCAGGGAAGGTTGAGTTCTATGGCTACACCTTC
TRBJ2-7	-	-	TRBV27	CASSPGLTYEQYF	TGTGCCAGCAGTCCCGGGTTGACCTACGAGCAGTACTTC
TRBJ2-7	once	TRBD2	TRBV6-5	CASSLGLAGGVNEQYF	TGTGCCAGCAGTTTGGGACTAGCGGGGGGAGTGAACGAGCAGTACTTC
TRBJ2-7	-	TRBD2	TRBV5-4	CASSYGGLAETSYEQYF	TGTGCCAGCAGCTACGGTGGACTAGCGGAGACCTCCTACGAGCAGTACTTC
TRBJ1-1	-	TRBD1	TRBV5-4	CASSFPDRVNTEAFF	TGTGCCAGCAGCTTCCCGGACAGGGTGAACACTGAAGCTTTCTTT
TRBJ2-7	-	TRBD1	TRBV15	CATSKPDRGIHEQYF	TGTGCCACCAGCAAACCGGACAGGGGAATCCACGAGCAGTACTTC
TRBJ2-7	-	-	TRBV5-4	CASSLDRAGDEQYF	TGTGCCAGCAGCTTGGACAGGGCGGGCGACGAGCAGTACTTC
TRBJ2-3	-	TRBD2	TRBV5-4	CASSPGGAGTDTQYF	TGTGCCAGCAGCCCCGGGGGGGCGGGGACAGATACGCAGTATTTT
TRBJ2-5	-	-	TRBV7-2	CASSWGQGQETQYF	TGTGCCAGCAGCTGGGGGCAGGGGCAAGAGACCCAGTACTTC
TRBJ1-2	-	-	TRBV7-8	CASSLDRDVDYGYTF	TGTGCCAGCAGCTTAGACCGGGATGTGGACTATGGCTACACCTTC
TRBJ2-3	-	-	TRBV18	CASSPRPPGGTDTQYF	TGTGCCAGCTCACCACGACCCCCGGGCGGCACAGATACGCAGTATTTT
TRBJ1-1	-	-	TRBV5-1	CASSLSRLRTGMNTEAFF	TGCGCCAGCAGCTTGAGTCGGCTACGCACAGGGATGAACACTGAAGCTTTCTTT
TRBJ2-3	-	-	TRBV6-6	CASNAGPQRADTQYF	TGTGCCAGCAACGCCGGGCCCCAAAGGGCAGATACGCAGTATTTT
TRBJ2-3	-	-	TRBV28	CASRRGTPDTQYF	TGTGCCAGCAGGAGGGGGACGCCAGATACGCAGTATTTT
TRBJ2-1	-	-	TRBV5-1	CASSLDGSSYNEQFF	TGCGCCAGCAGCTTGGATGGGAGCTCCTACAATGAGCAGTTCTTC
TRBJ1-5	few	TRBD1	TRBV5-8	CASSLGQGNNQPQHF	TGTGCCAGCAGTCTGGGACAGGGGAATAATCAGCCCCAGCATTTT
TRBJ2-3	-	-	TRBV12-2	CASRLGGDGAASTDTQYF	TGTGCAAGTCGCTTGGGCGGGGACGGTGCGGCTAGCACAGATACGCAGTATTTT
TRBJ1-1	-	TRBD1	TRBV5-1	CASSFGQGNTEAFF	TGCGCCAGCAGCTTTGGACAGGGGAACACTGAAGCTTTCTTT
TRBJ1-1	-	-	TRBV5-5	CASSLDRVTEAFF	TGTGCCAGCAGCTTGGATAGGGTTACTGAAGCTTTCTTT
TRBJ1-5	few	-	TRBV4-2	CASSQEERLSSNQPQHF	TGTGCCAGCAGCCAAGAGGAAAGGCTATCGAGCAATCAGCCCCAGCATTTT
TRBJ2-1	-	-	TRBV5-5	CASSSTAGPNEQFF	TGTGCCAGCAGCTCGACGGCGGGTCCAAATGAGCAGTTCTTC
TRBJ2-3	-	TRBD2	TRBV6-5	CASSLSGESTDTQYF	TGTGCCAGCAGTCTTAGCGGGGAGAGCACAGATACGCAGTATTTT
TRBJ2-2	-	-	TRBV4-3	CASSQDLGGTGELFF	TGCGCCAGCAGCCAAGATCTTGGAGGCACCGGGGAGCTGTTTTTT
TRBJ1-1	-	-	TRBV6-5	CASGQMNTEAFF	TGTGCCAGCGGACAGATGAACACTGAAGCTTTCTTT
TRBJ2-7	-	-	TRBV13	CASSLGVYEQYF	TGTGCCAGCAGCTTAGGGGTTTACGAGCAGTACTTC
TRBJ1-2	-	-	TRBV7-9	CASSLAGGSGYTF	TGTGCCAGCAGCTTAGCCGGAGGCTCTGGCTACACCTTC
TRBJ2-7	-	-	TRBV27	CASSPGGPYEQYF	TGTGCCAGCAGTCCCGGGGGGCCCTACGAGCAGTACTTC
TRBJ1-4	few	TRBD1	TRBV10-3	CAIRTGGSEKLFF	TGTGCCATCAGGACAGGGGGTAGTGAAAAACTGTTTTTT
TRBJ1-1	-	-	TRBV7-2	CASSLAAPISTEAFF	TGTGCCAGCAGCTTAGCCGCTCCGATCTCCACTGAAGCTTTCTTT
TRBJ1-5	-	-	TRBV5-6	CASSSWAGNQPQHF	TGTGCCAGCAGCTCATGGGCGGGCAATCAGCCCCAGCATTTT
TRBJ2-1	-	TRBD2	TRBV27	CASSLGLAAYNEQFF	TGTGCCAGCAGTCTCGGACTAGCGGCTTACAATGAGCAGTTCTTC
TRBJ2-7	-	-	TRBV16	CASSQSSPEFTYEQYF	TGTGCCAGCAGCCAATCGTCACCTGAGTTCACCTACGAGCAGTACTTC
TRBJ1-1	-	TRBD1	TRBV25-1	CASGQGVTEAFF	TGTGCCAGCGGACAGGGTGTTACTGAAGCTTTCTTT
TRBJ2-1	-	-	TRBV29-1	CSVEDPARSSYNEQFF	TGCAGCGTTGAAGATCCGGCCCGTAGCTCCTACAATGAGCAGTTCTTC
TRBJ2-7	-	-	TRBV9	CASSVGGLGGQYF	TGTGCCAGCAGCGTAGGAGGCCTCGGAGGGCAGTACTTC